Below, 3 T cell receptor beta chains from the same sample are listed, as sequenced in a study of tumor and adjacent non-tumor tissue in lung cancer. Three rounds of nested PCR, following a modified ARM-PCR protocol, produced the TCRbeta library. MiXCR, run by TCRdb on the multiplex PCR reads, gives a single entry per CDR3 protein. Of 120,000 or so distinct CDR3 sequences listed, over 70% are singletons. This sample's RNA came from whole unsorted tissue. The sequencing sample was made of lung tumor tissue. The receptors were gathered from a man in his 70s with non-small cell lung cancer.

As to this clonotype: The junction shows a germline mismatch at one end, possibly a read error. The rearrangement joins TRBV6-2 or TRBV6-3 to TRBJ2-7; D might be TRBD1 or TRBD2, each matching 5 bases. Germline-derived CDR1 and CDR2 are MNHEY and SVGEGT. The CDR3 is 14 residues long. This chain's CDR3 is CASRAARTIYERCF. CDR3 in DNA: TGTGCCAGCAGAGCCGCCCGGACAATTTACGAGCGGTGCTTC.

The chain is built from TRBV20-1 and TRBJ1-5; D ambiguous. V lost 6 bases, J lost 0 bases, and 12 bases lay in between. This CDR3 region has 14 residues. The germline CDR1 and CDR2 sequences are DFQATT and SNEGSKA (reference sequence). CDR3 amino acids: CSAVAAYSNQPQHF. CDR3 bases: TGCAGTGCGGTAGCAGCGTATAGCAATCAGCCCCAGCATTTT.

V and J are TRBV7-9 and TRBJ2-7; D is possibly TRBD1 or TRBD2 (5 bases each). Germline V CDR1 and CDR2: SEHNR, FQNEAQ (reference sequence). Trimming shortened V by 1 base and J by 5 bases, and 12 bases separated the two germline ends. The CDR3 has 14 residues. CDR3 sequence: CASSLDLMGDEQYF. CDR3 DNA: TGTGCCAGCAGCTTAGATCTCATGGGGGACGAGCAGTACTTC.